The clone carrying this TCR beta chain has a count of ten or more. Its target is unknown. This entry belongs to a study of CD8 T cells in ankylosing spondylitis. Study observations and caveats: Researchers reportedly found disease-linked clones significantly enriched in matched ankylosing spondylitis synovial fluid. For ankylosing spondylitis blood, a TCR beta motif of about eight highly homologous variants appeared characteristic. A CD8+ phenotype characterized the disease-linked clones, which were relatively rare in peripheral blood.

CDR3 length: 15 residues. CDR1 MGHRA and CDR2 YSYEKL come from the germline V gene. Trimming pared 2 bases from V and 1 base from J, leaving 9 bases between. TCRdb re-called the 5' RACE reads with MiXCR, one entry per CDR3 protein. This sample has about 500,000 distinct CDR3 sequences, with less than 6% found just once. Sequenced material: blood, either unsorted or a sorted T cell fraction (not recorded which). The clonotype comes from a male donor with ankylosing spondylitis. The V and J genes are TRBV4-1 and TRBJ2-1; D perhaps matches TRBD1 (5 bases). This CDR3 is CASSQSGSSYNEQFF. The CDR3 region has the DNA TGCGCCAGCAGCCAATCAGGGTCGTCCTACAATGAGCAGTTCTTC.